Presented here are 27 T cell receptor beta chains from one specimen sequenced in a study of shared clonotypes between healthy human individuals. Only in-frame clones appear in the TCRdb table, and some are missing; sequencing was by immunoSEQ multiplex PCR. This repertoire shows around 600,000 clones, roughly 98% found once; its top ten account for roughly 0.29%. CD8 cells regarded as naive lacked CD45RO, were positively chosen for CCR7, and omitted terminally differentiated effector memory CD45RA+ cells. The sequenced sample consisted of naive CD8+ T cells sorted from blood. The receptor set was obtained from a man between 25 and 39 years old in good health.

This chain connects TRBV27 to TRBJ2-2, with D perhaps matching TRBD1 (5 bases). Germline loops: CDR1 MNHEY, CDR2 SMNVEV (reference sequence). The CDR3 totals 14 residues. V lost 7 bases to trimming and J lost 2 bases, with 11 bases between them. For the CDR3, the DNA is TGTGCCAGCACGATGCAGGGTAACACCGGGGAGCTGTTTTTT. Its translation is CASTMQGNTGELFF.

About this clone itself: The germline gene is not matched at one end of the junction; a read error may be the cause. This chain connects TRBV2 to TRBJ1-1; D is unresolved. The germline V gene encodes CDR1 SNHLY and CDR2 FYNNEI. The CDR3 consists of 8 residues. The CDR3 coding sequence is TGTGCCAGCACTGAAGCTTTCTTT. Translated: CASTEAFF.

The chain links TRBV7-9 to TRBJ2-1; 13 positions agree with TRBD2. There are 17 residues in the CDR3. In germline, CDR1 is SEHNR, CDR2 FQNEAQ (reference sequence). The ends lost 5 bases at V and 2 bases at J; junction bases unmatched: 6. The CDR3 loop is CASSTRTSGRTYNEQFF. CDR3 nucleotides: TGTGCCAGCAGCACCCGGACTAGCGGGAGAACCTACAATGAGCAGTTCTTC.

The V and J genes are TRBV18 and TRBJ1-4; D remains unclear. The germline CDR1 and CDR2 sequences are KGHSH and LQKENI. This CDR3 spans 13 amino acids. The V gene lost 4 bases and the J gene lost 6 bases, with 9 bases spanning the gap. The CDR3 sequence is CASSQTGDEKLFF. CDR3 bases: TGTGCCAGCTCACAAACCGGAGATGAAAAACTGTTTTTT.

The chain combines TRBV30 with TRBJ2-7; 11 bases agree with TRBD2. This CDR3 comprises 14 residues. V was pared by 2 bases and J by 4 bases, with 4 bases of the junction left unmatched. Germline CDR1 GTSNPN, CDR2 SVGIG (reference sequence). The CDR3 DNA reads TGTGCCTGGAGTCGTTCTAGCGGGGGGTACGAGCAGTACTTC. Its protein is CAWSRSSGGYEQYF.

The chain employs TRBV27 and TRBJ2-7, with 7 bases that match TRBD1. The CDR3 sequence is 13 residues long. The trim removed 5 bases at V and 6 bases at J, leaving 7 bases unmatched. Germline V lookup: CDR1 MNHEY, CDR2 SMNVEV (reference sequence). The CDR3 here is CASSIWDSTEQYF. CDR3 DNA: TGTGCCAGCAGTATCTGGGACAGCACCGAGCAGTACTTC.

This chain uses TRBV6-5 with TRBJ1-5; D ambiguous. CDR1 MNHEY and CDR2 SVGAGI come from the germline V gene. CDR3 length equals 14 residues. Trimming cost V 0 bases and J 4 bases, with 7 bases left between them. Written as DNA, the CDR3 is TGTGCCAGCAGTTACTCGATAGCTAATCAGCCCCAGCATTTT. Protein sequence: CASSYSIANQPQHF.

On this clone: Relative to the germline gene, one junction end is altered; a read error may explain this. The chain employs TRBV6-5 and TRBJ2-7; the D gene is possibly TRBD2 (5 bases). There are 14 residues in the CDR3. Germline loops: CDR1 MNHEY, CDR2 SVGAGI. The CDR3 loop is CASSYLAVSHEQYF. CDR3 nucleotide sequence: TGTGCCAGCAGTTACCTAGCCGTCTCCCACGAGCAGTACTTC.

The V gene is TRBV5-1, the J gene TRBJ2-1; D is tentatively TRBD1 or TRBD2 (6 bases each). V lost 3 bases and J lost 7, with 26 bases in between. The CDR3 is made up of 18 amino acids. Germline V CDR1 and CDR2: SGHRS, YFSETQ. CDR3 region: CASSSGLSTGRLYNEQFF. CDR3 sequence (DNA): TGCGCCAGCAGCTCGGGACTTTCGACAGGCCGACTCTATAATGAGCAGTTCTTC.

The chain uses TRBV9 and TRBJ2-4; tentative D call: TRBD2 (5 bases). The CDR3 has 13 amino acids. Trimming took off 7 bases at V and 1 base at J, with 9 bases between the two ends. The germline CDR1 and CDR2 sequences are SGDLS and YYNGEE. DNA of the CDR3: TGTGCCAGCGGCGGCGGGGCCAAAAACATTCAGTACTTC. Amino acids: CASGGGAKNIQYF. Full variable domain (missing parts from reference TRBV9 and TRBJ2-4): DSGVTQTPKHLITATGQRVTLRCSPRSGDLSVYWYQQSLDQGLQFLIQYYNGEERAKGNILERFSAQQFPDLHSELNLSSLELGDSALYFCASGGGAKNIQYFGAGTRLSVL.

This chain connects TRBV4-3 to TRBJ2-1; 7 bases map to TRBD2. Germline values: CDR1 LGHNA, CDR2 YSLEER. The CDR3 has 15 amino acids. After removal of 2 bases from V and 1 base from J, the junction contained 2 bases not matched to a gene. The CDR3 is CASSQSGNSYNEQFF. CDR3 DNA: TGCGCCAGCAGCCAAAGCGGGAATTCCTACAATGAGCAGTTCTTC.

The V call is TRBV28, the J call TRBJ1-5; no definite D call. The V gene's germline CDR1 is MDHEN and CDR2 SYDVKM. The CDR3 sequence is 12 residues long. The V end lost 1 base, the J end lost 4 bases, and 2 bases lay between the germline ends. The CDR3, as DNA: TGTGCCAGCAGTTTATTTAATCAGCCCCAGCATTTT. It encodes CASSLFNQPQHF. Looking up the rest from reference TRBV28 and TRBJ1-5 gives the full variable domain: DVKVTQSSRYLVKRTGEKVFLECVQDMDHENMFWYRQDPGLGLRLIYFSYDVKMKEKGDIPEGYSVSREKKERFSLILESASTNQTSMYLCASSLFNQPQHFGDGTRLSIL.

This clone showed up just once. The chain couples TRBV7-9 to TRBJ2-5; D tentatively fits TRBD1 or TRBD2 (5 bases each). The germline V gene has CDR1 SEHNR and CDR2 FQNEAQ (reference sequence). This CDR3 has 12 amino acids. V was clipped by 6 bases and J by 14 bases, with 19 bases between them. The CDR3 coding sequence is TGTGCCAGCAGGACCGACCGGGACCTTCTATACTTC. Protein: CASRTDRDLLYF.

The rearrangement uses TRBV27 and TRBJ2-1, with 9 positions matching TRBD1. CDR3 length: 18 amino acids. Per the germline V gene, CDR1 is MNHEY and CDR2 is SMNVEV (reference sequence). After removal of 1 base from V and 0 bases from J, the junction contained 7 bases not matched to a gene. The CDR3, as DNA: TGTGCCAGCAGTTTATTAGGGGGACAGGGCTTCTCCTACAATGAGCAGTTCTTC. This translates into CASSLLGGQGFSYNEQFF.

The chain has TRBV7-8 and TRBJ2-7; the D call may be TRBD1 or TRBD2 (5 bases each). This CDR3 is built from 16 residues. V lost 2 bases to trimming and J lost 0 bases, with 14 bases between them. Germline loops: CDR1 SGHVS, CDR2 FQNEAQ. CDR3 sequence (DNA): TGTGCCAGCAGCTTACTTCGGGGCAGACTCTCCTACGAGCAGTACTTC. Its protein product is CASSLLRGRLSYEQYF.

The chain links TRBV6-1 to TRBJ2-7, with D tentatively TRBD1 (6 bases). Trimming removed 3 bases at V and 5 bases at J, with 14 bases between. Germline values: CDR1 MNHNS, CDR2 SASEGT. The CDR3 totals 14 residues. CDR3 amino acids: CASSDVAGADEQYF. CDR3 coding DNA: TGTGCCAGCAGTGATGTGGCAGGGGCGGACGAGCAGTACTTC.

This chain links TRBV6-1 with TRBJ1-2; 7 bases fit TRBD1. The V gene's germline CDR1 is MNHNS and CDR2 SASEGT. V trimming: 4 bases; J trimming: 4 bases; junction bases outside the gene matches: 6. The CDR3 totals 14 residues. The CDR3 protein is CASSGAGGAYGYTF. The DNA for the CDR3 is TGTGCCAGCAGTGGAGCAGGGGGTGCCTATGGCTACACCTTC.

The chain couples TRBV6-5 to TRBJ2-2; TRBD1 is a possible D gene (5 bases). Germline V gene data show CDR1 as MNHEY and CDR2 as SVGAGI. The CDR3 has 13 amino acids. V lost 6 bases and J lost 13, with 18 bases in between. In DNA form, the CDR3 reads TGTGCCAGCAGCGCTTCGGGCAGGGCCTCGCTGTTTTTT. This sequence encodes CASSASGRASLFF.

The chain links TRBV7-9 to TRBJ2-3; D call uncertain. Trimming removed 5 bases at V and 6 bases at J, with 9 bases between. The V gene's germline CDR1 is SEHNR and CDR2 FQNEAQ (reference sequence). The CDR3 consists of 12 residues. The CDR3 reads CASSPFSDTQYF. The CDR3 nucleotides read TGTGCCAGCAGCCCATTCTCGGATACGCAGTATTTT.

The chain couples TRBV7-2 to TRBJ2-7, with TRBD2 matching over 16 bases. J lost 6 bases, V lost 5 bases, and 13 bases had no gene match. The CDR3 totals 18 residues. CDR1 is SGHTA, CDR2 FQGNSA, per germline. CDR3 nucleotide sequence: TGTGCCAGCAGCCCGGGACTAGCGGGAGGGCCCGGTAGGTTCGAGCAGTACTTC. Its protein is CASSPGLAGGPGRFEQYF.

This sequence joins TRBV11-3 and TRBJ2-2; TRBD1 matches at 7 bases. This CDR3 is built from 16 residues. Germline V gene lookup returns CDR1 SGHNT and CDR2 YENEEA. Trimming removed 5 bases from V and 4 bases from J; junction bases left unmatched: 10. The CDR3 here is CASSPRTGESTGELFF. Here the CDR3 DNA reads TGTGCCAGCAGCCCACGAACAGGGGAGAGCACCGGGGAGCTGTTTTTT.

The V call is TRBV2, the J call TRBJ2-7; D might be TRBD1 or TRBD2, each matching 5 bases. The V and J ends lost 8 bases and 0 bases respectively, with 14 bases between them. The CDR3 runs 14 residues. Germline V gene data show CDR1 as SNHLY and CDR2 as FYNNEI. The CDR3 DNA follows: TGTGCCAGCCTAAGTGAGGGGAGCTCCTACGAGCAGTACTTC. This sequence encodes CASLSEGSSYEQYF.

The V and J genes are TRBV7-9 and TRBJ2-1, with TRBD1 matching over 7 bases. The germline V gene has CDR1 SEHNR and CDR2 FQNEAQ (reference sequence). V was pared by 10 bases and J by 8 bases, with 2 bases of the junction left unmatched. The CDR3 extends over 10 amino acids. This CDR3 reads CAIDRDEQFF. CDR3 sequence (DNA): TGTGCCATCGACAGGGATGAGCAGTTCTTC.

V and J are TRBV18 and TRBJ2-7; the D is unclear. Trimming pared 1 base from V and 4 bases from J, leaving 8 bases between. Germline V lookup: CDR1 KGHSH, CDR2 LQKENI. This CDR3 contains 13 residues. The DNA for the CDR3 is TGTGCCAGCTCACCACAGGCACAGTACGAGCAGTACTTC. It codes for CASSPQAQYEQYF.

The V gene is TRBV27, the J gene TRBJ2-7; D is ambiguous. The ends were cut back, 4 bases at V and 1 base at J, with 8 bases in the middle. The CDR3 totals 13 residues. The germline CDR1 and CDR2 sequences are MNHEY and SMNVEV (reference sequence). Here the CDR3 DNA reads TGTGCCAGCAGTTACCGGCGATCCTACGAGCAGTACTTC. Amino acid sequence: CASSYRRSYEQYF.

In its sample, this clone was seen once. This chain connects TRBV4-1 to TRBJ2-3; D might be TRBD1 or TRBD2, each matching 6 bases. Germline CDR1 and CDR2: MGHRA and YSYEKL. The CDR3 spans 18 residues. V lost 3 bases and J 0 bases, leaving 19 bases between the germline ends. CDR3 coding DNA: TGCGCCAGCAGCCAGAAGGGGGACTTCTTCTCTAGCACAGATACGCAGTATTTT. Translating gives CASSQKGDFFSSTDTQYF.

V is TRBV5-6 and J is TRBJ2-5, with D unresolved. V was trimmed by 0 bases and J by 5 bases, leaving 8 bases between them. In germline, CDR1 is SGHDT, CDR2 YYEEEE. This CDR3 has 13 residues. The CDR3 is CASSLAEVETQYF. CDR3 in DNA: TGTGCCAGCAGCTTGGCCGAGGTGGAGACCCAGTACTTC.